This T cell receptor (beta chain) was documented in a study of T cell responses to AZD1222 COVID-19 vaccine. Per the germline V gene, CDR1 is MDHEN and CDR2 is SYDVKM. The CDR3 extends over 12 amino acids. V lost 6 bases, J lost 3 bases, and 7 bases lay in between. The assay was immunoSEQ multiplex PCR, and TCRdb's table has in-frame clones only and misses some. The sample records tens of thousands of clones, 80% to 90% being singletons. The rearrangement joins TRBV28 to TRBJ2-3; D is ambiguous. The sequence was obtained from an adult in good health. The sequencing used peripheral blood, collected on day 0 of AZD1222 vaccination. DNA of the CDR3: TGTGCCAGCAGAGCCGGGACAGATACGCAGTATTTT. It translates to CASRAGTDTQYF.